The next 20 T cell receptor beta chains were all read from a single sample in a study of cytomegalovirus exposure and HLA in healthy donors. Primers: 60 Vbeta forward and 13 Jbeta reverse. Produced via immunoSEQ multiplex PCR; TCRdb's table is partial and in-frame only. The data contain under 120,000 clones, 55% to 65% of them singletons. Sequencing used PBMCs. Receptor source: a man aged 25-45 years in good health and CMV-seropositive.

In this sample, this clone turned up a few times. The chain links TRBV5-1 to TRBJ1-5, with D possibly being TRBD1 (6 bases). Germline-derived CDR1 and CDR2 are SGHRS and YFSETQ. Between the trimmed V and J ends, which lost 3 bases and 7 bases, there was a span of 11 bases. The CDR3 spans 13 residues. This chain's CDR3 is CASSSQGAQPQHF. The CDR3 DNA reads as TGCGCCAGCAGCTCACAGGGTGCCCAGCCCCAGCATTTT.

V usage is TRBV5-5 and J usage is TRBJ2-7; 7 bases fit TRBD1. The CDR3 runs to 14 residues. The V segment lost 2 bases and the J segment 0 bases; nucleotides outside the gene matches: 2. The germline CDR1 and CDR2 sequences are SGHKS and YYEKEE (reference sequence). The CDR3 nucleotides are TGTGCCAGCAGCTTACCAGGGGGCTCCTACGAGCAGTACTTC. It translates to CASSLPGGSYEQYF.

This clone was found a few times. The chain is built from TRBV6-5 and TRBJ2-2; 8 nucleotides align to TRBD2. This CDR3 has 14 amino acids. V was clipped by 6 bases and J by 4 bases; unmatched bases: 4. CDR1 is MNHEY and CDR2 is SVGAGI in the germline V gene. CDR3 amino acids: CASRRGGITGELFF. The CDR3, as DNA: TGTGCCAGCAGACGGGGGGGAATCACCGGGGAGCTGTTTTTT.

There are a few counts of this clone. Different DNA sequences within this sample yield the same CDR3. The chain is built from TRBV20-1 and TRBJ1-2, with no clear D. Trimming shortened V by 4 bases and J by 0 bases, and 3 bases separated the two germline ends. CDR1 DFQATT and CDR2 SNEGSKA come from the germline V gene (reference sequence). The CDR3 covers 11 residues. The CDR3 DNA follows: TGCAGTGCTACCGCTAACTATGGCTACACCTTC. Amino acids: CSATANYGYTF.

This clone was seen only a few times. V gene TRBV7-2 combines with J gene TRBJ2-3; a possible D gene is TRBD2 (6 bases). Germline V CDR1 and CDR2: SGHTA, FQGNSA. This CDR3 has 13 residues. Trimming pared 1 base from V and 13 bases from J, leaving 15 bases between. The CDR3 reads CASSLEPAGLEYF. The CDR3 DNA is TGTGCCAGCAGCTTAGAACCCGCGGGACTGGAGTATTTT.

The rearrangement links TRBV2 to TRBJ2-7; the D gene is possibly TRBD2 (7 bases). Trimming took off 3 bases at V and 5 bases at J, with 14 bases between the two ends. Germline CDR1 SNHLY, CDR2 FYNNEI. The CDR3 extends over 14 amino acids. The chain's CDR3 is CASSENTGTNEQYF. In DNA, the CDR3 is TGTGCCAGCAGTGAGAATACAGGGACTAACGAGCAGTACTTC.

The gene calls are TRBV5-1 and TRBJ1-4, with a tentative D call TRBD1 (5 bases). Germline-derived CDR1 and CDR2 are SGHRS and YFSETQ. The CDR3 runs 16 residues. The germline V and J ends were trimmed by 4 bases and 0 bases, with 13 bases remaining between them. The CDR3 loop is CASSPHQGTTNEKLFF. CDR3 sequence (DNA): TGCGCCAGCAGCCCACACCAGGGAACAACTAATGAAAAACTGTTTTTT.

J is TRBJ2-7 and V is TRBV5-1, with 7 bases that match TRBD2. The CDR3 has 13 amino acids. V shed 9 bases and J 7 bases; nucleotides not matched to a gene: 13. From germline, CDR1 is SGHRS and CDR2 YFSETQ. The CDR3 here is CAISSGGIEEQYF. CDR3 bases: TGCGCCATTTCCTCGGGGGGTATCGAGGAGCAGTACTTC.

V is TRBV4-1 and J is TRBJ2-5; D possibly corresponds to TRBD2 (6 bases). The CDR3 extends over 15 amino acids. Germline CDR1 is MGHRA and CDR2 is YSYEKL. Trimming took 4 bases from V and 5 from J, leaving 17 bases between them. The CDR3 spells CASSPGTGNFETQYF. The CDR3 DNA follows: TGCGCCAGCAGCCCAGGGACTGGTAATTTCGAGACCCAGTACTTC.

V gene TRBV29-1 combines with J gene TRBJ2-3, with 9 bases identical to TRBD1. V was clipped by 4 bases and J by 3 bases; unmatched bases: 5. Germline-derived CDR1 and CDR2 are SQVTM and ANQGSEA. This CDR3 is 14 amino acids long. In nucleotides, the CDR3 is TGCAGCGTTGCCCAAGGGACAGGGACAGATACGCAGTATTTT. It is translated as CSVAQGTGTDTQYF.

The V gene is TRBV7-2, the J gene TRBJ2-2; TRBD2 matches 8 bases. In germline, CDR1 is SGHTA, CDR2 FQGNSA. V shed 5 bases and J 4 bases; nucleotides not matched to a gene: 12. The CDR3 sequence is 17 residues long. The CDR3 sequence: CASSLNGAGGFTGELFF. CDR3 bases: TGTGCCAGCAGCCTAAACGGCGCGGGGGGATTCACCGGGGAGCTGTTTTTT. Together with reference TRBV7-2 and TRBJ2-2, the CDR3 gives the full variable domain: GAGVSQSPSNKVTEKGKDVELRCDPISGHTALYWYRQSLGQGLEFLIYFQGNSAPDKSGLPSDRFSAERTGGSVSTLTIQRTQQEDSAVYLCASSLNGAGGFTGELFFGEGSRLTVL.

This clone was picked up one time. This sequence joins TRBV18 and TRBJ1-2; D is perhaps TRBD1 (6 bases). The V gene lost 3 bases and the J gene lost 4 bases, with 12 bases spanning the gap. Germline CDR1 and CDR2: KGHSH and LQKENI. CDR3 length: 14 amino acids. The CDR3 nucleotides read TGTGCCAGCTCACCGTCCCGGGACATCTATGGCTACACCTTC. Translating gives CASSPSRDIYGYTF. The entire variable domain, with the rest obtained from reference TRBV18 and TRBJ1-2, is as follows: NAGVMQNPRHLVRRRGQEARLRCSPMKGHSHVYWYRQLPEEGLKFMVYLQKENIIDESGMPKERFSAEFPKEGPSILRIQQVVRGDSAAYFCASSPSRDIYGYTFGSGTRLTVV.

The chain couples TRBV19 to TRBJ1-3, with D possibly matching TRBD1 (6 bases). V lost 6 bases and J 1 base, leaving 10 bases between the germline ends. CDR1 LNHDA and CDR2 SQIVND come from the germline V gene (reference sequence). The CDR3 loop spans 14 amino acids. CDR3 DNA: TGTGCCAGTAGGCAGGGGTCTTCTGGAAACACCATATATTTT. Its protein product is CASRQGSSGNTIYF.

This clone was observed a single time. The CDR3 coding sequence is TGTGCCAGCAGGAGAGCAGGGTCAGGCCAGCCCCAGCATTTT. Encoded protein: CASRRAGSGQPQHF. This sequence joins TRBV6-1 and TRBJ1-5, with TRBD1 as a possible D gene (5 bases). V shed 6 bases and J shed 7 bases, with 16 bases lying between them. CDR3 length: 14 residues. Germline loops: CDR1 MNHNS, CDR2 SASEGT.

The chain joins TRBV6-5 to TRBJ2-7, with 9 bases lining up with TRBD1. J lost 4 bases, V lost 6 bases, and 7 bases had no gene match. The CDR3 is made up of 14 amino acids. CDR1 is MNHEY and CDR2 is SVGAGI in the germline V gene. The DNA for the CDR3 is TGTGCCAGCAGGGTGGGACAGGGTTCTTACGAGCAGTACTTC. Amino acid sequence: CASRVGQGSYEQYF.

The genes are TRBV5-1 and TRBJ1-6; TRBD1 might be the D (6 bases). CDR1 is SGHRS, CDR2 YFSETQ, per germline. The CDR3 sequence is 17 residues long. Trimming removed 2 bases at V and 7 bases at J, with 19 bases between. DNA for the CDR3: TGCGCCAGCAGCTTACCGAAGGACTCAGGGGAAAATTCACCCCTCCACTTT. The encoded protein is CASSLPKDSGENSPLHF.

The chain carries TRBV30 and TRBJ1-2, with 8 bases identical to TRBD1. The V gene's germline CDR1 is GTSNPN and CDR2 SVGIG (reference sequence). The length of the CDR3 is 13 residues. V was pared by 2 bases and J by 4 bases, with 3 bases of the junction left unmatched. In DNA, the CDR3 is TGTGCCTGGAGTCTTACAGGGGGCTATGGCTACACCTTC. Translated: CAWSLTGGYGYTF.

This rearrangement joins TRBV21-1 to TRBJ1-1; the listed D gene, TRBD1, was not tested against the DNA. TRBV21-1 is described as a pseudogene. There are 16 residues in the CDR3. As DNA, the CDR3 is TGTGCCAGCAGCAACCTCACAGGGCTCGGACGCACTGAAGCTTTCTTT. It is translated as CASSNLTGLGRTEAFF.

This clone has more than one count but fewer than ten. The chain combines TRBV19 with TRBJ2-3; D unresolved. CDR1 and CDR2 from the germline V gene are LNHDA and SQIVND (reference sequence). The CDR3 spans 12 residues. V was shortened by 5 bases and J by 6 bases, with 9 bases between the two germline ends. The CDR3 sequence: CASSFPGDTQYF. CDR3 in DNA: TGTGCCAGTAGTTTCCCGGGTGATACGCAGTATTTT.

This clone has more than one count but fewer than ten. The chain couples TRBV7-9 to TRBJ2-3; 7 nucleotides align to TRBD2. With V trimmed by 2 bases and J by 10 bases, 9 bases remained unmatched. The germline V gene encodes CDR1 SEHNR and CDR2 FQNEAQ (reference sequence). This CDR3 spans 14 amino acids. The CDR3 region has the DNA TGTGCCAGCAGCTTAAGTCTAAGCGGGGATTCGCAGTATTTT. Amino acids: CASSLSLSGDSQYF. Full variable domain (missing parts from reference TRBV7-9 and TRBJ2-3): DTGVSQNPRHKITKRGQNVTFRCDPISEHNRLYWYRQTLGQGPEFLTYFQNEAQLEKSRLLSDRFSAERPKGSFSTLEIQRTEQGDSAMYLCASSLSLSGDSQYFGPGTRLTVL.